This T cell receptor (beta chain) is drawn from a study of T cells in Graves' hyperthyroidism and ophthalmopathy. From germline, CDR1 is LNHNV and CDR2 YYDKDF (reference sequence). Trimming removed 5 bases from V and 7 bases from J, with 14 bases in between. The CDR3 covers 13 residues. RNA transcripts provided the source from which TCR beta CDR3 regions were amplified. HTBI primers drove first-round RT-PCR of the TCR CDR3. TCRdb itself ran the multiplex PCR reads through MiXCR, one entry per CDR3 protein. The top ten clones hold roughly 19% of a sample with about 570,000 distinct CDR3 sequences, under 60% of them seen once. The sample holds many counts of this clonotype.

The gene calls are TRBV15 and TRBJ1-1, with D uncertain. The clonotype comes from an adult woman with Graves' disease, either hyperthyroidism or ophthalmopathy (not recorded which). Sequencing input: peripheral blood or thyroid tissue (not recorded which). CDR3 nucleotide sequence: TGTGCCACCAGCCCAAGAACTGATGATGAAGCTTTCTTT. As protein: CATSPRTDDEAFF.